The clone carrying this T cell receptor (beta chain) was recorded at least ten times. Its antigen is unknown. From 15-18 subjects, every sequencing run obtained over 180 million TCR-beta sequences. Using its own MiXCR run on the 5' RACE reads, TCRdb lists one record per CDR3 protein. Of about 36,000 distinct CDR3 sequences listed, around 10% are singletons. Where libraries were unsorted, they were derived from 2 million PBMCs stored at -80 degrees C. The data derive from a study of neurological immune-mediated disorders. The germline gives CDR1 GTSNPN, CDR2 SVGIG (reference sequence). The CDR3 contains 14 residues. V trimming: 0 bases; J trimming: 6 bases; junction bases outside the gene matches: 4. Study results and caveats: Sharing of CDR3 amino acid sequences among expanded clones across subjects was absent, suggesting private repertoires in all groups. Multiple sclerosis, the disease with the least TCR clonal expansion, fell below healthy controls, whereas HTLV-1-associated myelopathy showed the most.

The sample taken for sequencing was PBMCs. The source of this sequence is a woman aged 30 to 39 with HTLV-1-associated myelopathy (HAM/TSP). V is TRBV30 and J is TRBJ2-2, with TRBD1 matching over 7 bases. CDR3 in DNA: TGTGCCTGGAGTGTGCCAGGGGGACCCGGGGAGCTGTTTTTT. Translation gives CAWSVPGGPGELFF.